These 2 T cell receptor beta chains originate from one sample sequenced in a study of blood T cells in healthy people across ages. Using a J-beta primer mix together with a sample-barcoded 5' primer, a second PCR was run for 7 to 11 cycles. Via MiXCR, TCRdb re-called the 5' RACE reads, giving one row per CDR3 protein. The sample lists about 810,000 distinct CDR3 sequences, approximately 35% occurring once. Sequences were obtained from blood. These receptors all come from a man aged 18 to 29 in good health.

This clonotype was counted between two and nine times. V usage is TRBV4-3 and J usage is TRBJ2-1; possible D gene TRBD2, 6 bases. This CDR3 region has 13 residues. V lost 1 base to trimming and J lost 9 bases, with 10 bases between them. CDR1 and CDR2 (germline): LGHNA, YSLEER. CDR3 bases: TGCGCCAGCAGCCAAGTGCAGGGACTTGAGCAGTTCTTC. This gives the protein CASSQVQGLEQFF.

The chain carries TRBV10-3 and TRBJ2-4, with D perhaps TRBD1 or TRBD2 (6 bases each). Germline CDR1 ENHRY, CDR2 SYGVKD. CDR3 length equals 15 residues. Trimming removed 1 base from V and 5 bases from J, with 12 bases in between. CDR3 coding DNA: TGTGCCATCAGTGAGTATGGACAGCGGGAAAACATTCAGTACTTC. Residues: CAISEYGQRENIQYF.